This T cell receptor beta chain is drawn from a study of cytomegalovirus exposure and HLA in healthy donors. Study results and limitations: Among the CMV-associated chains, three were confirmed in vitro as specific for CMV antigens. Sequences of the TCR beta chain were said to predict the HLA-A and HLA-B alleles of most subjects accurately.

Both 60 Vbeta primers and 13 Jbeta primers went into the PCR. TCRdb's table, derived via immunoSEQ multiplex PCR, lists solely in-frame clones and lacks some. The sample has roughly 150,000 clones; over 60% are singletons. Germline CDR1 reads SQVTM; CDR2 reads ANQGSEA. CDR3 length: 12 amino acids. Turning to this clone: The antigen is unknown. The junction differs from germline at one of its ends, possibly a read error.

Donors were ostensibly healthy at sampling, although undocumented immune exposures were probable. The sequenced sample was PBMCs. The TCR sequence derives from a middle-aged woman in good health and CMV-seronegative. The gene calls are TRBV29-1 and TRBJ2-1; D is undetermined. Written as DNA, the CDR3 is TGCAGCGTTGACCCCCCCGCGGATGAGCAGCTCTTC. It encodes CSVDPPADEQLF.